Below, 8 T cell receptor beta chains from the same sample are listed, as sequenced in a study of T cell responses to AZD1222 COVID-19 vaccine (dated by TCRdb to about 2021). Receptor libraries were prepared by the immunoSEQ multiplex PCR assay. The source is immuneACCESS, and TCRdb retained only in-frame sequences with V and J called. Part of the clones is not carried over; for the studies checked, unresolved V genes explain less than half of this, and the remainder is unexplained. In all, the sample holds under 140,000 clones, and about 94% of those were seen once. Together, the top ten hold around 3% of the sample. The meaning of the sample's time point label: about 28 days (+/-7) after the second vaccine dose. Sequences were derived from peripheral blood, sampled 28 days after the second AZD1222 dose. The receptors here all came from an adult who received the AZD1222 COVID-19 vaccine.

The chain employs TRBV3-1 (or the pseudogene TRBV3-2) and TRBJ1-1, with D possibly matching TRBD1 (6 bases). CDR3 length equals 17 residues. The germline gives CDR1 LGHDT, CDR2 YNNKEL (reference sequence). Trimming removed 0 bases from V and 0 bases from J, with 14 bases in between. The CDR3 reads CASSQDSGGAVNTEAFF. The CDR3 region has the DNA TGTGCCAGCAGCCAAGATAGCGGGGGGGCAGTGAACACTGAAGCTTTCTTT.

The gene calls are TRBV19 and TRBJ2-1; 8 bases match TRBD1. Germline-derived CDR1 and CDR2 are LNHDA and SQIVND (reference sequence). The CDR3 runs to 13 residues. J gave up 5 bases and V 9 bases, and 6 bases lay outside the gene matches. CDR3 DNA sequence: TGTGCCAGCAGGGGGCTAAAAAACAATGAGCAGTTCTTC. Translation gives CASRGLKNNEQFF.

The rearrangement links TRBV16 to TRBJ1-1, with D uncertain. Germline CDR1 and CDR2: KGHSY and FQNENV. The CDR3 extends over 13 amino acids. The V gene lost 1 base and the J gene lost 3 bases, with 6 bases spanning the gap. As DNA, the CDR3 is TGTGCCAGCAGCCAATATGAGGACACTGAAGCTTTCTTT. Residues: CASSQYEDTEAFF.

The chain couples TRBV4-1 to TRBJ1-6; D is ambiguous. CDR1 is MGHRA and CDR2 is YSYEKL in the germline V gene. The CDR3 spans 16 residues. The germline V and J ends were trimmed by 1 base and 7 bases, with 14 bases remaining between them. The CDR3 DNA follows: TGCGCCAGCAGCCAAGCAAAGGGTCCAGGAAATTCACCCCTCCACTTT. As protein: CASSQAKGPGNSPLHF.

This clone was counted only a few times. J is TRBJ2-2 and V is TRBV5-1, with D possibly matching TRBD1 (6 bases). V was pared by 2 bases and J by 4 bases, with 15 bases between. The germline V gene encodes CDR1 SGHRS and CDR2 YFSETQ. The CDR3 runs to 16 residues. For the CDR3, the DNA is TGCGCCAGCAGCTTAAAGACAGGACCCAGCACCGGGGAGCTGTTTTTT. Its protein product is CASSLKTGPSTGELFF.

The chain is built from TRBV7-9 and TRBJ2-5; D perhaps matches TRBD2 (5 bases). This CDR3 has 18 residues. V was shortened by 2 bases and J by 5 bases, with 24 bases between the two germline ends. Per germline, CDR1 SEHNR and CDR2 FQNEAQ (reference sequence). DNA of the CDR3: TGTGCCAGCAGCTTATGGGAGAAGGCGGGTTACTCTCTTGAGACCCAGTACTTC. This codes for CASSLWEKAGYSLETQYF.

The chain has TRBV2 and TRBJ1-1; 8 bases align to TRBD1. The CDR3 length is 12 residues. Per germline, CDR1 SNHLY and CDR2 FYNNEI. V trimming: 8 bases; J trimming: 8 bases; junction bases outside the gene matches: 7. CDR3 sequence: CASWGRDREAFF. CDR3 in DNA: TGTGCCAGCTGGGGAAGGGACAGGGAAGCTTTCTTT.

The gene calls are TRBV19 and TRBJ2-1, with D possibly matching TRBD2 (7 bases). CDR1 LNHDA and CDR2 SQIVND come from the germline V gene (reference sequence). V was trimmed by 3 bases and J by 2 bases, leaving 17 bases between them. The CDR3 sequence is 17 residues long. The CDR3 DNA is TGTGCCAGTAGTATTGGGAGGGGGACTGGAACCTACAATGAGCAGTTCTTC. It specifies CASSIGRGTGTYNEQFF.